A selection of T cell receptor beta chains follows, all from one sample in a study of cytomegalovirus exposure and HLA in healthy donors. Method: immunoSEQ multiplex PCR; TCRdb's copy keeps in-frame clones and lacks some. The sample records some 130,000 clones, 70% to 80% being singletons. Source material: PBMCs. These receptor sequences come from a man in his forties in good health and CMV-seropositive. CDR3s include the opening cysteine and the closing phenylalanine or tryptophan. D genes are given only for firm matches. Clone size is stated in some rows and not others, as once, few, many or a class when expanded.

-,TRBJ1-6,TRBV7-9,-,CASSLGSGSPNSPLHF,TGTGCCAGCAGCTTAGGCTCAGGGTCACCGAATTCACCCCTCCACTTT
TRBD2,TRBJ2-1,TRBV11-3,-,CASSSSPWREGADEQFF,TGTGCCAGCAGCTCATCTCCGTGGAGGGAGGGCGCAGATGAGCAGTTCTTC
-,TRBJ2-7,TRBV9,-,CASSEGGQDSYEQYF,TGTGCCAGCAGCGAGGGGGGGCAGGACTCCTACGAGCAGTACTTC
TRBD2,TRBJ2-1,TRBV5-1,-,CASSIRGVQNEQFF,TGCGCCAGCAGCATCCGGGGGGTACAGAATGAGCAGTTCTTC
-,TRBJ2-5,TRBV11-2,few,CASSLLLQETQYF,TGTGCCAGCAGCCTCCTCCTTCAAGAGACCCAGTACTTC
-,TRBJ1-5,TRBV19,-,CASSIGAGERGNQPQHF,TGTGCCAGTAGTATTGGTGCAGGGGAAAGGGGCAATCAGCCCCAGCATTTT
-,TRBJ1-1,TRBV28,-,CASSFPGSRIAFF,TGTGCCAGCAGTTTTCCGGGTAGTCGTATTGCTTTCTTT
-,TRBJ2-7,TRBV7-8,few,CASSQQAFYEQYF,TGTGCCAGCAGCCAACAGGCCTTCTACGAGCAGTACTTC
-,TRBJ1-1,TRBV2,once,CASRGRGSNTEAFF,TGTGCCAGCAGGGGCAGGGGATCGAACACTGAAGCTTTCTTT
-,TRBJ1-1,TRBV5-1,-,CASSLGHSGDEAFF,TGCGCCAGCAGCTTGGGTCACTCGGGGGATGAAGCTTTCTTT
-,TRBJ1-1,TRBV10-1,-,CASSMSRENTEAFF,TGCGCCAGCAGCATGTCCAGGGAGAACACTGAAGCTTTCTTT
TRBD2,TRBJ2-7,TRBV5-1,-,CASSLLQREYEQYF,TGCGCCAGCAGCTTGCTCCAGCGGGAGTACGAGCAGTACTTC
TRBD2,TRBJ2-5,TRBV28,-,CASSLPSGRAVETQYF,TGTGCCAGCAGTTTACCTAGCGGGAGGGCCGTAGAAACCCAGTACTTC
TRBD1,TRBJ2-1,TRBV29-1,-,CSDRQGAYNEQFF,TGCAGCGACCGACAGGGGGCTTACAATGAGCAGTTCTTC
TRBD1,TRBJ1-2,TRBV5-1,-,CASKPFGTGGYGYTF,TGCGCCAGCAAACCCTTCGGGACAGGGGGCTATGGCTACACCTTC
-,TRBJ2-1,TRBV2,-,CASSLAGFNEQFF,TGTGCCAGCAGCTTAGCCGGTTTCAATGAGCAGTTCTTC
-,TRBJ2-5,TRBV28,-,CASSWPDRRQETQYF,TGTGCCAGCAGTTGGCCGGACAGAAGGCAAGAGACCCAGTACTTC
TRBD1,TRBJ2-7,TRBV15,-,CATSRGPRQGVTYEQYF,TGTGCCACCAGCAGAGGCCCCCGACAGGGGGTAACCTACGAGCAGTACTTC
TRBD1,TRBJ2-2,TRBV5-3,once,CARSLPGQGVYAGELFF,TGTGCCAGAAGCTTACCGGGACAGGGAGTTTACGCCGGGGAGCTGTTTTTT
-,TRBJ2-3,TRBV27,-,CASSTPLDTQYF,TGTGCCAGCAGTACACCCCTAGATACGCAGTATTTT
TRBD2,TRBJ2-1,TRBV25-1,-,CASSESTGGPYEQFF,TGTGCCAGCAGTGAATCAACGGGAGGGCCCTATGAGCAGTTCTTC
-,TRBJ1-1,TRBV11-2,-,CASSYMGHTEAFF,TGTGCCAGCAGCTACATGGGGCACACTGAAGCTTTCTTT
TRBD2,TRBJ2-7,TRBV7-9,-,CASSPQLAGGNEQYF,TGTGCCAGCAGCCCCCAACTAGCGGGAGGGAACGAGCAGTACTTC
-,TRBJ1-4,TRBV11-2,-,CASSSPLGGVEKLFF,TGTGCCAGCAGCTCACCCCTAGGGGGGGTGGAAAAACTGTTTTTT
-,TRBJ1-2,TRBV7-6,-,CASSLHTGFDGYTF,TGTGCCAGCAGCTTACACACAGGGTTCGATGGCTACACCTTC
TRBD2,TRBJ2-1,TRBV2,-,CASSPGTSGRARVF,TGTGCCAGCAGCCCCGGGACTAGCGGGAGGGCCAGAGTCTTC
-,TRBJ2-1,TRBV5-4,-,CASSLGDIARGNNEQFF,TGTGCCAGCAGCTTGGGGGATATAGCCCGGGGGAACAATGAGCAGTTCTTC
TRBD2,TRBJ2-1,TRBV2,-,CASSQRTSGNNEQFF,TGTGCCAGCAGTCAACGGACTAGCGGGAACAATGAGCAGTTCTTC
TRBD2,TRBJ2-1,TRBV2,-,CASSVGTSRAYNEQFF,TGTGCCAGCAGTGTTGGGACTAGCCGAGCCTACAATGAGCAGTTCTTC
TRBD2,TRBJ2-5,TRBV2,-,CASSRTSGIQETQYF,TGTGCCAGCAGTAGGACTAGCGGGATCCAAGAGACCCAGTACTTC
-,TRBJ2-1,TRBV10-3,-,CAISPGGAVPYNEQFF,TGTGCCATCAGTCCCGGCGGAGCGGTCCCCTACAATGAGCAGTTCTTC
-,TRBJ2-5,TRBV7-2,-,CASSLKASVPETQYF,TGTGCCAGCAGCCTCAAGGCTAGCGTCCCCGAGACCCAGTACTTC
-,TRBJ1-5,TRBV5-8,-,CASSLGGDQPQHF,TGTGCCAGCAGCTTGGGCGGAGATCAGCCCCAGCATTTT
TRBD1,TRBJ1-2,TRBV9,-,CASSVPLHGRDSYGYTF,TGTGCCAGCAGCGTACCCCTCCATGGCCGGGACAGCTATGGCTACACCTTC
-,TRBJ1-1,TRBV2,-,CARFPVHMNTEAFF,TGTGCCAGATTCCCAGTACACATGAACACTGAAGCTTTCTTT
-,TRBJ2-7,TRBV4-2,few,CFFKQKAAYEQYF,TGTTTTTTCAAGCAGAAGGCGGCATACGAGCAGTACTTC
TRBD2,TRBJ2-7,TRBV7-2,-,CASSPRLAGGPYEQYF,TGTGCCAGCAGCCCCCGGCTAGCGGGAGGGCCATACGAGCAGTACTTC
TRBD1,TRBJ2-7,TRBV5-1,few,CASSVNRGHEQYF,TGCGCCAGCAGCGTAAACAGGGGCCACGAGCAGTACTTC
TRBD1,TRBJ1-2,TRBV18,few,CASSSGWDSYGYTF,TGTGCCAGCTCCTCTGGCTGGGACAGCTATGGCTACACCTTC
TRBD1,TRBJ1-4,TRBV11-2,-,CASSLHRQGAGEKLFF,TGTGCCAGCAGCTTACATAGACAGGGGGCAGGGGAAAAACTGTTTTTT
-,TRBJ1-2,TRBV6-1,-,CASSPNPGVNYGYTF,TGTGCCAGCAGTCCCAACCCAGGGGTAAACTATGGCTACACCTTC
TRBD1,TRBJ2-2,TRBV2,-,CASSGQGGTGELFF,TGTGCCAGCAGTGGACAGGGTGGTACCGGGGAGCTGTTTTTT
-,TRBJ2-2,TRBV6-5,-,CASSRGLNTGELFF,TGTGCCAGCAGTCGCGGTTTGAACACCGGGGAGCTGTTTTTT
TRBD1,TRBJ1-5,TRBV19,-,CASMVSRGLNQPQHF,TGTGCCAGTATGGTAAGCAGGGGGTTAAATCAGCCCCAGCATTTT
TRBD1,TRBJ2-1,TRBV5-1,-,CASSLTGTGAYNEQFF,TGCGCCAGCAGCTTAACCGGGACAGGAGCATACAATGAGCAGTTCTTC
TRBD1,TRBJ1-1,TRBV5-1,-,CASTRQGDTEAFF,TGCGCCAGCACCCGTCAGGGGGACACTGAAGCTTTCTTT
-,TRBJ1-2,TRBV21-1,-,CATPSKNRYGYTF,TGTGCCACCCCATCTAAAAATCGCTATGGCTACACCTTC
-,TRBJ1-5,TRBV28,-,CASTDSSNQPQHF,TGTGCCAGCACCGACAGTAGCAATCAGCCCCAGCATTTT
TRBD2,TRBJ2-6,TRBV4-1,-,CASSQAFLAGVFSGANVLTF,TGCGCCAGCAGCCAAGCTTTCCTAGCGGGAGTCTTCTCTGGGGCCAACGTCCTGACTTTC
-,TRBJ1-1,TRBV7-9,-,CASSLTHGGTEAFF,TGTGCCAGCAGCTTAACCCACGGGGGCACTGAAGCTTTCTTT